The rows below give T cell receptor beta chains drawn from one sample of a study of T cell responses to AZD1222 COVID-19 vaccine. Assay used: immunoSEQ multiplex PCR; TCRdb lists only in-frame clones, some missing. The sample consists of 150,000 to 200,000 clones, 85% to 95% of them appearing once. The sequenced sample was peripheral blood, obtained on day 0 of AZD1222 vaccination. These receptors came from an adult in good health. Each CDR3 is given with its conserved first and last residue. A D gene is named only where the DNA matches it firmly. Not all rows give a size; the values are once, few, many and, for expanded clones, a class.

>-|-|TRBV5-4|TRBJ1-3
TGTGCCAGCAGCTCGGGGGATGGTGGAAACACCATATATTTT
CASSSGDGGNTIYF
>TRBD1|-|TRBV7-2|TRBJ1-2
TGTGCCAGCAGCTTAGAGGGGGCAGCTGGCTACACCTTC
CASSLEGAAGYTF
>-|-|TRBV2|TRBJ1-5
TGTGCCAGCAGTGATCTGTCCAGCAATCAGCCCCAGCATTTT
CASSDLSSNQPQHF
>-|-|TRBV18|TRBJ1-1
TGTGCCAGCTCACCACTCCTTCAGGGGAACACTGAAGCTTTCTTT
CASSPLLQGNTEAFF
>-|few|TRBV14|TRBJ1-4
TGTGCCAGCAGCCAAGATCACGGCAGAGGAAATGAAAAACTGTTTTTT
CASSQDHGRGNEKLFF
>-|-|TRBV19|TRBJ1-5
TGTGCCAGTAGTATAGCGTGGGGTCGATGGGATCAGCCCCAGCATTTT
CASSIAWGRWDQPQHF
>-|-|TRBV28|TRBJ1-1
TGTGCCAGCAGCCAACCCCCGGCCCCCCCGAGCGCTTTCTTT
CASSQPPAPPSAFF
>-|-|TRBV29-1|TRBJ1-1
TGCAGCGTACGAAGGGCGAGAGACACTGAAGCTTTCTTT
CSVRRARDTEAFF
>-|-|TRBV12-3/TRBV12-4|TRBJ2-2
TGTGCCAGCAGTTTACGGAACACCGGGGAGCTGTTTTTT
CASSLRNTGELFF
>-|-|TRBV12-3/TRBV12-4|TRBJ1-1
TGTGCCAGCAGTTTTACGGGCGACACTGAAGCTTTCTTT
CASSFTGDTEAFF
>-|-|TRBV18|TRBJ1-2
TGTGCCAGCTCTCCTTACCTCAATTCAGCGGGTGGCTACACCTTC
CASSPYLNSAGGYTF
>-|-|TRBV5-1|TRBJ2-3
TGCGCCAGCAGCTTGGCCGTGGGCAGGGGAGGTTCAGATACGCAGTATTTT
CASSLAVGRGGSDTQYF
>TRBD2|-|TRBV5-1|TRBJ2-7
TGCGCCAGCAGCTTGGCCGAGGCGGGAGGAGCGTACGAGCAGTACTTC
CASSLAEAGGAYEQYF
>-|-|TRBV5-4|TRBJ2-1
TGTGCCAGCAGCCCGGTCGAAGATGAGCAGTTCTTC
CASSPVEDEQFF
>TRBD2|-|TRBV6-4|TRBJ2-3
TGTGCCAGCAGCGGAATAGCGGGCAATACGCAGTATTTT
CASSGIAGNTQYF
>-|-|TRBV12-3/TRBV12-4|TRBJ2-7
TGTGCCAGCACCGGGGTCTCCTACGAGCAGTACTTC
CASTGVSYEQYF
>-|-|TRBV28|TRBJ1-1
TGTGCCAGCAGTCTCCCGATGAACACTGAAGCTTTCTTT
CASSLPMNTEAFF
>-|-|TRBV28|TRBJ1-6
TGTGCCAGCAGTTTCCGGCGCTCCTATAATTCACCCCTCCACTTT
CASSFRRSYNSPLHF
>-|-|TRBV20-1|TRBJ1-4
TGCAGTGCTAGTAGTATGTCGGAGCCCGATGAAAAACTGTTTTTT
CSASSMSEPDEKLFF
>TRBD1|-|TRBV7-9|TRBJ1-2
TGTGCCAGCAGTCGAGCTGACAGGGTCTACGATGGCTACACCTTC
CASSRADRVYDGYTF
>-|once|TRBV9|TRBJ2-5
TGTGCCAGCAGCCAATTTCTTTCGTCACAAGAGACCCAGTACTTC
CASSQFLSSQETQYF
>-|-|TRBV7-2|TRBJ1-5
TGTGCCAGCAGCTTAGTGGGGGGGCGCAATCAGCCCCAGCATTTT
CASSLVGGRNQPQHF
>-|-|TRBV10-2|TRBJ1-1
TGCGCCAGCTCGAGGGCCCCGGGCACTGAAGCTTTCTTT
CASSRAPGTEAFF
>-|-|TRBV14|TRBJ2-2
TGTGCCAGCAGCCTTGAACCGGTGAAACTCCTAACCTTCACCGGGGAGCTGTTTTTT
CASSLEPVKLLTFTGELFF
>-|once|TRBV29-1|TRBJ1-2
TGCAGCGTTTGGGGGGCCGGTAACTATGGCTACACCTTC
CSVWGAGNYGYTF
>-|-|TRBV14|TRBJ2-7
TGTGCCAGCAGCCAAGACGCGGGACTCCGACTAAGGGAGCAGTACTTC
CASSQDAGLRLREQYF
>-|-|TRBV9|TRBJ1-1
TGTGCCAGCAGCTCCCGGGGACTGAACACTGAAGCTTTCTTT
CASSSRGLNTEAFF
>-|-|TRBV29-1|TRBJ1-1
TGCAGCGTTGAGGGGGTACCTGAAGCTTTCTTT
CSVEGVPEAFF
>TRBD1|-|TRBV6-1|TRBJ1-3
TGTGCCAGCAGTGAGGGGGACAGGGGAGACTTCGCTGGAAACACCATATATTTT
CASSEGDRGDFAGNTIYF
>-|-|TRBV19|TRBJ1-2
TGTGCCAGTAGTACCAACAGGGCTCCCCACACCTTC
CASSTNRAPHTF
>-|-|TRBV6-2/TRBV6-3|TRBJ2-3
TGTGCCAGCAGTTACATGACGGGTCCCACAGATACGCAGTATTTT
CASSYMTGPTDTQYF
>-|-|TRBV7-6|TRBJ2-2
TGTGCCAGCAGCTCTCTGCCTGGAGGGGGAACGAACACCGGGGAGCTGTTTTTT
CASSSLPGGGTNTGELFF
>-|-|TRBV9|TRBJ2-1
TGTGCCAGTAGAATAAGCGGGGACAGCTCCTACAATGAGCAGTTCTTC
CASRISGDSSYNEQFF
>-|-|TRBV6-2/TRBV6-3|TRBJ1-1
TGTGCCAGCAGCCACCCCCGGGGGGGGACTGAAGCTTTCTTT
CASSHPRGGTEAFF
>-|-|TRBV10-3|TRBJ2-3
TGTGCCATCTCGGGGAAAGGGGGCACAGATACGCAGTATTTT
CAISGKGGTDTQYF
>TRBD1|-|TRBV28|TRBJ1-2
TGTGCCAGCAGTTTGGGATCAGGGGGCGTTGTGTATGGCTACACCTTC
CASSLGSGGVVYGYTF
>-|-|TRBV7-9|TRBJ2-1
TGTGCCAGCATAGGCAGAAGGGAGAATGAGCAGTTCTTC
CASIGRRENEQFF